A selection of T cell receptor beta chains follows, all from one sample in a study of a mutant IDH1 vaccine in newly diagnosed glioma. Their cognate antigens are unknown. Sequencing used immunoSEQ multiplex PCR; TCRdb keeps in-frame clones, though not all of them. Here the sample spans around 60,000 clones, roughly 87% being singletons. The sequences come from PBMCs, collected from a glioma patient whose treatment included an IDH1 peptide vaccine. These receptors all come from a man aged 25 to 45 with glioma. The CDR3 runs from the conserved cysteine through the conserved F or W. A D gene is named only where the DNA matches it firmly. Size values are once, few and many counts, or a class for expanded clones, and some rows have none.

d_gene: -; j_gene: TRBJ1-6; v_gene: TRBV5-1; abundance: -; CDR3nt: TGCGCCAGCAGCCTGGGACCGAATAATTCACCCCTCCACTTT; CDR3aa: CASSLGPNNSPLHF
d_gene: -; j_gene: TRBJ1-5; v_gene: TRBV19; abundance: once; CDR3nt: TGTGCCAGTAGCTATCGCAATCAGCCCCAGCATTTT; CDR3aa: CASSYRNQPQHF
d_gene: -; j_gene: TRBJ2-2; v_gene: TRBV2; abundance: once; CDR3nt: TGTGCCAGCCATACCTCGAACACCGGGGAGCTGTTTTTT; CDR3aa: CASHTSNTGELFF
d_gene: -; j_gene: TRBJ1-1; v_gene: TRBV5-5; abundance: few; CDR3nt: TGTGCCAGCAGCTTAAATCCCAGGAGTCCTGAAGCTTTCTTT; CDR3aa: CASSLNPRSPEAFF
d_gene: -; j_gene: TRBJ2-2; v_gene: TRBV9; abundance: -; CDR3nt: TGTGCCAGCAGCGTACAAAGCCTAGCTCCTACCGGGGAGCTGTTTTTT; CDR3aa: CASSVQSLAPTGELFF
d_gene: TRBD2; j_gene: TRBJ2-1; v_gene: TRBV9; abundance: -; CDR3nt: TGTGCCAGCAGCGACCGGGTTGCTAGCGGGGGGTACAATGAGCAGTTCTTC; CDR3aa: CASSDRVASGGYNEQFF
d_gene: -; j_gene: TRBJ1-5; v_gene: TRBV7-9; abundance: few; CDR3nt: TGTGCCAGCAGCTTAGGGGAACACCCCAATCAGCCCCAGCATTTT; CDR3aa: CASSLGEHPNQPQHF
d_gene: TRBD2; j_gene: TRBJ2-7; v_gene: TRBV11-2; abundance: -; CDR3nt: TGTGCCAGCAGCTTATCTAGCGGGGGACTCTCCTCCTACGAGCAGTACTTC; CDR3aa: CASSLSSGGLSSYEQYF
d_gene: TRBD2; j_gene: TRBJ2-3; v_gene: TRBV9; abundance: -; CDR3nt: TGTGCCAGCAGCGTAGCTAGCGGGGGCCGCACAGATATGCAGTATTTT; CDR3aa: CASSVASGGRTDMQYF
d_gene: -; j_gene: TRBJ2-3; v_gene: TRBV5-4; abundance: -; CDR3nt: TGTGCCAGCAGCTTGGCCCGTGACAGGGAGGCAGATACGCAGTATTTT; CDR3aa: CASSLARDREADTQYF
d_gene: -; j_gene: TRBJ2-5; v_gene: TRBV5-4; abundance: once; CDR3nt: TGTGCCAGCAGCTTGAAGGGCAGGTCAAGAGAGACCCAGTACTTC; CDR3aa: CASSLKGRSRETQYF
d_gene: TRBD1; j_gene: TRBJ1-2; v_gene: TRBV29-1; abundance: -; CDR3nt: TGCAGCGTTGACCGCACGGGGGGACAGTCCTCTAGCTATGGCTACACCTTC; CDR3aa: CSVDRTGGQSSSYGYTF
d_gene: -; j_gene: TRBJ1-2; v_gene: TRBV7-9; abundance: -; CDR3nt: TGTGCCAGCAGCCCCCGAGGGGGGGGACTCATTAACAACTTCTATGGCTACACCTTC; CDR3aa: CASSPRGGGLINNFYGYTF
d_gene: -; j_gene: TRBJ2-5; v_gene: TRBV20-1; abundance: -; CDR3nt: TGCAGTGCCATACTCGTTAATGCCCAGTACTTC; CDR3aa: CSAILVNAQYF
d_gene: -; j_gene: TRBJ2-5; v_gene: TRBV18; abundance: -; CDR3nt: TGTGCCAGCTCAGCAAACCAAGAGACCCAGTACTTC; CDR3aa: CASSANQETQYF
d_gene: TRBD1; j_gene: TRBJ1-2; v_gene: TRBV28; abundance: -; CDR3nt: TGTGCCAGCAGTTTGACAGGGAACTATGGCTACACCTTC; CDR3aa: CASSLTGNYGYTF
d_gene: TRBD1; j_gene: TRBJ2-5; v_gene: TRBV5-1; abundance: -; CDR3nt: TGCGCCAGCAGCTCCCCCGGGACAGTAGAAGAGACCCAGTACTTC; CDR3aa: CASSSPGTVEETQYF
d_gene: TRBD1; j_gene: TRBJ1-2; v_gene: TRBV5-1; abundance: -; CDR3nt: TGCGCCAGCAGCCAGGACAGGGGGATCGGGAATGGCTACACCTTC; CDR3aa: CASSQDRGIGNGYTF
d_gene: -; j_gene: TRBJ2-3; v_gene: TRBV2; abundance: -; CDR3nt: TGTGCCAGCAGTCAGACGGGCACAGATACGCAGTATTTT; CDR3aa: CASSQTGTDTQYF
d_gene: -; j_gene: TRBJ1-2; v_gene: TRBV2; abundance: medium-sized; CDR3nt: TGTGCCAGCAGTGAAAGGCAGGTTTATGGCTACACCTTC; CDR3aa: CASSERQVYGYTF
d_gene: TRBD1; j_gene: TRBJ1-1; v_gene: TRBV9; abundance: -; CDR3nt: TGTGCCAGCAGCCAAGGACAGGGTCGTCCCGGCACTGAAGCTTTCTTT; CDR3aa: CASSQGQGRPGTEAFF
d_gene: -; j_gene: TRBJ2-5; v_gene: TRBV28; abundance: once; CDR3nt: TGTGCCAGCAGTTTATGGGGTACCTGGGGGGCGACCCAGTACTTC; CDR3aa: CASSLWGTWGATQYF
d_gene: -; j_gene: TRBJ2-1; v_gene: TRBV6-1; abundance: -; CDR3nt: TGTGCCAGCAGTGAATGGGAGCAGTTCTTC; CDR3aa: CASSEWEQFF
d_gene: TRBD1; j_gene: TRBJ1-6; v_gene: TRBV18; abundance: -; CDR3nt: TGTGCCAGCTCACCACTAGAAGGGACAGGGAAGAATTCACCCCTCCACTTT; CDR3aa: CASSPLEGTGKNSPLHF
d_gene: -; j_gene: TRBJ1-1; v_gene: TRBV7-8; abundance: -; CDR3nt: TGTGCCAGCAGCTTGGGGGTTATGAACACTGAAGCTTTCTTT; CDR3aa: CASSLGVMNTEAFF
d_gene: -; j_gene: TRBJ1-3; v_gene: TRBV6-5; abundance: -; CDR3nt: TGTGCCAGCAGCCTTGATTTATGGGCTGGAAACACCATATATTTT; CDR3aa: CASSLDLWAGNTIYF
d_gene: TRBD1; j_gene: TRBJ1-1; v_gene: TRBV27; abundance: -; CDR3nt: TGTGCCAGCAGTACGACAGGGTCGCTTGAAGCTTTCTTT; CDR3aa: CASSTTGSLEAFF
d_gene: TRBD2; j_gene: TRBJ2-2; v_gene: TRBV7-6; abundance: -; CDR3nt: TGTGCCAGCAGCTTAGCGCCCGGGGGGGGCACCGGGGAGCTGTTTTTT; CDR3aa: CASSLAPGGGTGELFF
d_gene: -; j_gene: TRBJ2-3; v_gene: TRBV7-9; abundance: -; CDR3nt: TGTGCCAGCCTAAACTTGGGGGGCAAGTCGGATACGCAGTATTTT; CDR3aa: CASLNLGGKSDTQYF
d_gene: -; j_gene: TRBJ1-3; v_gene: TRBV2; abundance: -; CDR3nt: TGTGCCAGCAGTGCCGGGACGGGCGGAAACACCATATATTTT; CDR3aa: CASSAGTGGNTIYF
d_gene: -; j_gene: TRBJ1-4; v_gene: TRBV7-9; abundance: -; CDR3nt: TGTGCCAGCAGCTTACGGGCATCTAATGAAAAACTGTTTTTT; CDR3aa: CASSLRASNEKLFF
d_gene: -; j_gene: TRBJ1-1; v_gene: TRBV27; abundance: -; CDR3nt: TGTGCCAGCAGTTTAGAGGGTGGATACACTGAAGCTTTCTTT; CDR3aa: CASSLEGGYTEAFF
d_gene: -; j_gene: TRBJ1-4; v_gene: TRBV6-5; abundance: -; CDR3nt: TGTGCCAGCAAGGGGCAGACTAATGAAAAACTGTTTTTT; CDR3aa: CASKGQTNEKLFF
d_gene: TRBD1; j_gene: TRBJ1-6; v_gene: TRBV10-3; abundance: -; CDR3nt: TGTGCCATCAGACAGGCCCCAGGACAGGGTAATTCACCCCTCCACTTT; CDR3aa: CAIRQAPGQGNSPLHF
d_gene: -; j_gene: TRBJ2-2; v_gene: TRBV5-1; abundance: -; CDR3nt: TGCGCCAGCAGCTTGGCGGCTAGTGTCCCAAACACCGGGGAGCTGTTTTTT; CDR3aa: CASSLAASVPNTGELFF
d_gene: TRBD2; j_gene: TRBJ2-1; v_gene: TRBV11-2; abundance: -; CDR3nt: TGTGCCAGCAGCCCAGAACTAGCGGGGGGGCCCTATGAGCAGTTCTTC; CDR3aa: CASSPELAGGPYEQFF
d_gene: -; j_gene: TRBJ1-1; v_gene: TRBV18; abundance: -; CDR3nt: TGTGCCAGCTCACCGAGGGGAGGACACCAGAACACTGAAGCTTTCTTT; CDR3aa: CASSPRGGHQNTEAFF
d_gene: -; j_gene: TRBJ2-7; v_gene: TRBV11-2; abundance: -; CDR3nt: TGTGCCAGCAGCCCCCCGACATCTTCCTACGAGCAGTACTTC; CDR3aa: CASSPPTSSYEQYF
d_gene: -; j_gene: TRBJ1-2; v_gene: TRBV15; abundance: -; CDR3nt: TGTGCCACCAGCGGGGACATTAACTATGGCTACACCTTC; CDR3aa: CATSGDINYGYTF
d_gene: -; j_gene: TRBJ1-2; v_gene: TRBV25-1; abundance: -; CDR3nt: TGTGCCAGCAGTGACCCAGGAAGGGACTTCTATGGCTACACCTTC; CDR3aa: CASSDPGRDFYGYTF
d_gene: -; j_gene: TRBJ2-7; v_gene: TRBV5-8; abundance: -; CDR3nt: TGTGCCAGCAGCTACCGGGCCTCATCACACTACGAGCAGTACTTC; CDR3aa: CASSYRASSHYEQYF
d_gene: TRBD1; j_gene: TRBJ1-4; v_gene: TRBV18; abundance: -; CDR3nt: TGTGCCAGCTCACCTGACAGGGGGAGTGAAAAACTGTTTTTT; CDR3aa: CASSPDRGSEKLFF
d_gene: TRBD2; j_gene: TRBJ2-2; v_gene: TRBV6-1; abundance: -; CDR3nt: TGTGCCAGCAGTGAACTCGGCGGACTAGCGAAGTCCGGGGAGCTGTTTTTT; CDR3aa: CASSELGGLAKSGELFF
d_gene: -; j_gene: TRBJ2-2; v_gene: TRBV28; abundance: -; CDR3nt: TGTGCCAGCGGCGGGGGCCCGAACACCGGGGAGCTGTTTTTT; CDR3aa: CASGGGPNTGELFF
d_gene: -; j_gene: TRBJ1-5; v_gene: TRBV15; abundance: -; CDR3nt: TGTGCCACCAGCAGAGATGGGAGAAATCAGCCCCAGCATTTT; CDR3aa: CATSRDGRNQPQHF
d_gene: -; j_gene: TRBJ1-6; v_gene: TRBV10-1; abundance: once; CDR3nt: TGCGCCAGCAGTGAGAGGGTCGGATCACCCCTCCACTTT; CDR3aa: CASSERVGSPLHF